These 30 T cell receptor beta chains originate from one sample sequenced in a study of T cell changes during pregnancy in multiple sclerosis. Profiled with immunoSEQ multiplex PCR; TCRdb holds only in-frame clones, not every one. This sample yields tens of thousands of clones, of which around 90% are seen a single time; 1.5% to 2% belongs to the top ten. Sequenced here: peripheral blood, sampled in the first trimester of pregnancy. Every receptor here comes from a female donor in good health, enrolled as a control in a pregnancy study.

This rearrangement joins TRBV28 to TRBJ1-5; 9 bases fit TRBD1. Germline trimming cut 5 bases from V and 6 bases from J; bases unmatched to any gene: 8. The V gene's germline CDR1 is MDHEN and CDR2 SYDVKM. The CDR3 is 15 residues long. This chain's CDR3 is CASSGGQGGGQPQHF. The CDR3 DNA reads TGTGCCAGCAGTGGGGGACAGGGAGGGGGTCAGCCCCAGCATTTT.

This clone was detected a few times. J is TRBJ2-1 and V is TRBV29-1, with 8 bases lining up with TRBD2. The V gene's germline CDR1 is SQVTM and CDR2 ANQGSEA. The J segment lost 9 bases and the V segment lost 1 base, leaving 8 bases of the junction unmatched. This CDR3 contains 14 residues. The DNA of the CDR3 is TGCAGCGTTGAAGGGGACCGGGGGGGGAGTGAGCAGTTCTTC. Translation: CSVEGDRGGSEQFF.

The DNA for the CDR3 is TGTGCCAGCATAAGAAGCGGCTCCTACAATGAGCAGTTCTTC. Residues: CASIRSGSYNEQFF. The V call is TRBV25-1, the J call TRBJ2-1; perhaps TRBD2 as D (5 bases). From germline, CDR1 is MGHDK and CDR2 SYGVNS. V shed 7 bases and J shed 0 bases, with 10 bases lying between them. This CDR3 region has 14 residues. Full variable domain (remainder filled in from reference TRBV25-1 and TRBJ2-1): EADIYQTPRYLVIGTGKKITLECSQTMGHDKMYWYQQDPGMELHLIHYSYGVNSTEKGDLSSESTVSRIRTEHFPLTLESARPSHTSQYLCASIRSGSYNEQFFGPGTRLTVL.

This chain uses TRBV5-1 with TRBJ2-1; 8 bases align to TRBD1. The CDR3 is made up of 14 amino acids. J was trimmed by 4 bases and V by 4 bases; bases with no gene match: 4. CDR1 is SGHRS, CDR2 YFSETQ, per germline. The chain's CDR3 is CASSKGQEYNEQFF. The CDR3 nucleotides are TGCGCCAGCAGCAAGGGACAGGAGTACAATGAGCAGTTCTTC.

This clone was seen more than once but under ten times. The chain uses TRBV30 and TRBJ1-5, with D tentatively TRBD1 (5 bases). CDR3 length: 13 amino acids. Germline V CDR1 and CDR2: GTSNPN, SVGIG (reference sequence). The germline V and J ends were trimmed by 2 bases and 3 bases, with 8 bases remaining between them. Written as DNA, the CDR3 is TGTGCCTGGAGTAAGGGGATCAATCAGCCCCAGCATTTT. Protein product: CAWSKGINQPQHF.

The CDR3 spells CASSLPSGGWRTDTQYF. The CDR3 coding sequence is TGTGCCAGCAGCCTTCCTTCGGGGGGTTGGCGCACAGATACGCAGTATTTT. This sequence joins TRBV14 and TRBJ2-3; 7 bases align to TRBD2. The CDR3 runs 17 residues. Germline-derived CDR1 and CDR2 are SGHDN and FVKESK. The ends lost 4 bases at V and 1 base at J; junction bases unmatched: 11.

The V call is TRBV29-1, the J call TRBJ2-5; 10 nucleotides match TRBD1. The CDR3 extends over 16 amino acids. The germline V gene has CDR1 SQVTM and CDR2 ANQGSEA. V lost 5 bases, J lost 7 bases, and 16 bases stayed unmatched. The DNA of the CDR3 is TGCAGCGTTCCGGGTCGGGGACAGGGGAACTGGGGGACCCAGTACTTC. It encodes CSVPGRGQGNWGTQYF.

This chain links TRBV5-1 with TRBJ2-7; 10 bases agree with TRBD2. Germline lookup yields CDR1 SGHRS and CDR2 YFSETQ. The J segment lost 2 bases and the V segment lost 3 bases, leaving 8 bases of the junction unmatched. The CDR3 is 16 amino acids. CDR3 amino acids: CASSWGSGGLTYEQYF. CDR3 in DNA: TGCGCCAGCAGCTGGGGTAGCGGGGGGCTAACCTACGAGCAGTACTTC. Variable domain in full (rest from reference TRBV5-1 and TRBJ2-7): KAGVTQTPRYLIKTRGQQVTLSCSPISGHRSVSWYQQTPGQGLQFLFEYFSETQRNKGNFPGRFSGRQFSNSRSEMNVSTLELGDSALYLCASSWGSGGLTYEQYFGPGTRLTVT.

V gene TRBV9 combines with J gene TRBJ2-1; the D is unclear. Germline V gene data show CDR1 as SGDLS and CDR2 as YYNGEE. V lost 0 bases and J lost 6, with 7 bases in between. The CDR3 extends over 13 amino acids. CDR3 sequence (DNA): TGTGCCAGCAGCGTAGCTCGGGTCAATGAGCAGTTCTTC. Amino acids: CASSVARVNEQFF.

The genes are TRBV7-9 and TRBJ1-2; TRBD1 matches 10 bases. CDR3 length: 13 amino acids. With V trimmed by 1 base and J by 8 bases, 1 base remained unmatched. CDR1 and CDR2 (germline): SEHNR, FQNEAQ (reference sequence). The CDR3, as DNA: TGTGCCAGCAGCTTAGGGACAGGGGGAGGCTACACCTTC. As protein: CASSLGTGGGYTF.

V is TRBV2 and J is TRBJ2-1; TRBD2 aligns across 10 bases. Germline CDR1 is SNHLY and CDR2 is FYNNEI. The CDR3 spans 16 residues. V dropped 4 bases and J dropped 9; count of bases not matched to a gene: 12. DNA of the CDR3: TGTGCCAGCAGTGTCGGTAGCGGGAGGATACAAGGTGAGCAGTTCTTC. Its protein product is CASSVGSGRIQGEQFF.

The chain has TRBV27 and TRBJ2-1, with 9 bases that match TRBD1. J was trimmed by 3 bases and V by 6 bases; bases with no gene match: 6. This CDR3 comprises 15 residues. Per germline, CDR1 MNHEY and CDR2 SMNVEV (reference sequence). CDR3 coding DNA: TGTGCCAGCAGCTTCCGACAGGGGGTCTACAATGAGCAGTTCTTC. The encoded protein is CASSFRQGVYNEQFF.

The chain recombines TRBV18 with TRBJ2-7; 8 nucleotides line up with TRBD2. Germline values: CDR1 KGHSH, CDR2 LQKENI. CDR3 length equals 14 residues. V trimming: 6 bases; J trimming: 2 bases; junction bases outside the gene matches: 6. For the CDR3, the DNA is TGTGCCAGCTCTCTCGCGGGAGGTGCCTACGAGCAGTACTTC. It specifies CASSLAGGAYEQYF.

This chain uses TRBV2 with TRBJ2-1, with 13 positions matching TRBD2. The CDR3 sequence is 18 residues long. From germline, CDR1 is SNHLY and CDR2 FYNNEI. V gave up 1 base and J gave up 4 bases; unmatched junction bases: 7. The CDR3 loop reads CASSEGGLAGLGYNEQFF. The CDR3 nucleotides are TGTGCCAGCAGTGAAGGGGGACTAGCGGGGCTGGGGTACAATGAGCAGTTCTTC.

This chain joins TRBV5-1 and TRBJ2-3; D may be TRBD1 (6 bases). The CDR3 sequence is 14 residues long. Germline loops: CDR1 SGHRS, CDR2 YFSETQ. Trimming took 2 bases from V and 2 from J, leaving 9 bases between them. In DNA, the CDR3 is TGCGCCAGCAGCTTCCGGGACAACACAGATACGCAGTATTTT. It codes for CASSFRDNTDTQYF. The full variable domain, its missing parts supplied by reference TRBV5-1 and TRBJ2-3, is KAGVTQTPRYLIKTRGQQVTLSCSPISGHRSVSWYQQTPGQGLQFLFEYFSETQRNKGNFPGRFSGRQFSNSRSEMNVSTLELGDSALYLCASSFRDNTDTQYFGPGTRLTVL.

This sequence joins TRBV15 and TRBJ2-1, with D possibly matching TRBD2 (6 bases). Germline CDR1 and CDR2: LNHNV and YYDKDF (reference sequence). V was clipped by 5 bases and J by 3 bases, with 17 bases between them. CDR3 length equals 16 residues. The CDR3 loop reads CATSAYGGTHYNEQFF. CDR3 nucleotide sequence: TGTGCCACCAGCGCCTACGGCGGGACTCACTACAATGAGCAGTTCTTC.

The J gene is TRBJ2-7, the V gene TRBV9; D possibly corresponds to TRBD2 (6 bases). Trimming took 0 bases from V and 4 from J, leaving 14 bases between them. Germline lookup yields CDR1 SGDLS and CDR2 YYNGEE. The CDR3 extends over 15 amino acids. The CDR3 spells CASSVGGIAVYEQYF. The CDR3 bases are TGTGCCAGCAGCGTAGGGGGAATAGCGGTGTACGAGCAGTACTTC.

The chain's CDR3 is CASSPSDREQETQYF. CDR3 nucleotide sequence: TGTGCCAGCAGCCCTAGCGACAGGGAGCAAGAGACCCAGTACTTC. The rearrangement links TRBV7-9 to TRBJ2-5, with a tentative D call TRBD1 (7 bases). V dropped 5 bases and J dropped 2 bases, with 15 bases sitting between them. The CDR3 contains 15 residues. Germline assignment: CDR1 SEHNR and CDR2 FQNEAQ (reference sequence).

The chain employs TRBV29-1 and TRBJ2-1, with 13 nucleotides matching TRBD2. Germline trimming cut 0 bases from V and 9 bases from J; bases unmatched to any gene: 8. Germline assignment: CDR1 SQVTM and CDR2 ANQGSEA. The CDR3 has 16 amino acids. The chain's CDR3 is CSVEDNGRLAGGEQFF. In DNA, the CDR3 is TGCAGCGTTGAAGATAATGGCCGACTAGCGGGAGGTGAGCAGTTCTTC.

This chain joins TRBV27 and TRBJ2-1, with TRBD2 identical over 13 bases. Trimming cost V 5 bases and J 7 bases; bases outside gene matches: 8. CDR3 length equals 16 residues. In germline, CDR1 is MNHEY, CDR2 SMNVEV (reference sequence). The CDR3 nucleotides are TGTGCCAGCAGTCCCCGGACTAGCGGGAGCGGTAATGAGCAGTTCTTC. As protein: CASSPRTSGSGNEQFF.

V and J are TRBV5-6 and TRBJ2-2, with 12 bases that match TRBD1. V dropped 5 bases and J dropped 5; count of bases not matched to a gene: 10. Germline V gene lookup returns CDR1 SGHDT and CDR2 YYEEEE. The CDR3 loop spans 17 amino acids. The CDR3 reads CASRLGTGGTVTGELFF. The CDR3, as DNA: TGTGCCAGCAGACTTGGGACAGGGGGCACGGTTACCGGGGAGCTGTTTTTT.

The chain recombines TRBV6-1 with TRBJ2-1, with TRBD2 identical over 8 bases. Germline-derived CDR1 and CDR2 are MNHNS and SASEGT. The CDR3 runs 15 residues. V dropped 4 bases and J dropped 5; count of bases not matched to a gene: 7. The CDR3, as DNA: TGTGCCAGCAGTGTGAGACTAGCGCAAAACAATGAGCAGTTCTTC. This gives the protein CASSVRLAQNNEQFF.

The DNA for the CDR3 is TGTGCCAGCAGCCAGCTAGCGGGAGCCTACGAGCAGTACTTC. Its translation: CASSQLAGAYEQYF. The V gene is TRBV27, the J gene TRBJ2-7; the match to TRBD2 covers 10 bases. Germline-derived CDR1 and CDR2 are MNHEY and SMNVEV (reference sequence). The V gene end was trimmed by 6 bases and the J gene end by 2 bases; junction bases not matched to a gene: 4. The length of the CDR3 is 14 residues.

The CDR3 DNA follows: TGTGCCACCAGCAGACCCAGCGGGAGGGGGTCCTACGAGCAGTACTTC. It translates to CATSRPSGRGSYEQYF. V gene TRBV15 combines with J gene TRBJ2-7; 10 bases are shared with TRBD2. J was trimmed by 1 base and V by 2 bases; bases with no gene match: 5. CDR1 is LNHNV, CDR2 YYDKDF, per germline (reference sequence). This CDR3 comprises 16 residues. Together with reference TRBV15 and TRBJ2-7, the CDR3 gives the full variable domain: DAMVIQNPRYQVTQFGKPVTLSCSQTLNHNVMYWYQQKSSQAPKLLFHYYDKDFNNEADTPDNFQSRRPNTSFCFLDIRSPGLGDTAMYLCATSRPSGRGSYEQYFGPGTRLTVT.

V gene TRBV25-1 combines with J gene TRBJ2-1, with D possibly matching TRBD2 (6 bases). Germline CDR1 and CDR2: MGHDK and SYGVNS. The ends were cut back, 4 bases at V and 9 bases at J, with 19 bases in the middle. CDR3 size: 15 residues. DNA for the CDR3: TGTGCCAGCAGTGTGCTGAATAGGGACTCGGGTGAGCAGTTCTTC. Translation: CASSVLNRDSGEQFF.

V is TRBV2 and J is TRBJ1-1; TRBD1 is a possible D gene (5 bases). The CDR3 is 14 amino acids. V lost 7 bases to trimming and J lost 6 bases, with 18 bases between them. CDR1 is SNHLY and CDR2 is FYNNEI in the germline V gene. The CDR3 DNA reads as TGTGCCAGCACGGCTATGGTCGTGACAGCTGAAGCTTTCTTT. Translation gives CASTAMVVTAEAFF.

The V gene is TRBV29-1, the J gene TRBJ2-2; 9 positions match TRBD1. With 0 bases clipped from V and 5 bases from J, the junction kept 7 bases outside the gene matches. The CDR3 consists of 16 residues. Germline V gene data show CDR1 as SQVTM and CDR2 as ANQGSEA. The CDR3 protein is CSVEETGGVWTGELFF. The CDR3 DNA is TGCAGCGTTGAAGAAACAGGGGGCGTATGGACCGGGGAGCTGTTTTTT.

The chain's CDR3 is CASSLTGDSGNYGYTF. Here the CDR3 DNA reads TGCGCCAGCAGCCTCACTGGGGACAGCGGTAACTATGGCTACACCTTC. The chain carries TRBV5-1 and TRBJ1-2; TRBD1 agrees at 7 bases. The V and J ends lost 4 bases and 1 base, in that order; junction bases with no gene match: 10. CDR3 size: 16 residues. The V gene's germline CDR1 is SGHRS and CDR2 YFSETQ.

This clone is a singleton in its sample. The genes are TRBV7-2 and TRBJ2-1, with 13 positions matching TRBD2. In germline, CDR1 is SGHTA, CDR2 FQGNSA. V gave up 3 bases and J gave up 7 bases; unmatched junction bases: 3. This CDR3 contains 15 residues. The CDR3 spells CASSFGLAGDNEQFF. The CDR3 DNA is TGTGCCAGCAGCTTCGGACTAGCGGGAGATAATGAGCAGTTCTTC.

The chain links TRBV25-1 to TRBJ2-4; D perhaps matches TRBD1 (6 bases). V lost 4 bases to trimming and J lost 3 bases, with 10 bases between them. The CDR3 length is 14 residues. The germline CDR1 and CDR2 sequences are MGHDK and SYGVNS. The CDR3 DNA reads as TGTGCCAGCAGTGGAGGGGGTGGCAAAAACATTCAGTACTTC. Its protein is CASSGGGGKNIQYF.